This T cell receptor beta chain was obtained from a study of control samples from healthy donors and cancer patients. The CDR3 totals 13 residues. Between the trimmed V and J ends, which lost 4 bases and 8 bases, there was a span of 11 bases. The repertoire was sequenced with immunoSEQ multiplex PCR; TCRdb's copy has only in-frame clones and lacks some. The sample has around 120,000 clones; 93% are singletons. This receptor was identified in a man aged 25 to 45 in good health. Sequencing was carried out using blood. The chain combines TRBV12-3 or TRBV12-4 with TRBJ2-2; a weak D match, TRBD1 (6 bases). The CDR3 sequence is CASSSGVPGELFF. For the CDR3, the DNA is TGTGCCAGCAGTTCAGGGGTTCCAGGGGAGCTGTTTTTT.